A single sample is the source of the 17 T cell receptor beta chains below, sequenced in a study of T cells after yellow fever vaccination. TCRdb reprocessed the 5' RACE reads with MiXCR, giving one entry per CDR3 protein. The top ten clones hold 18% of a sample with over 300,000 distinct CDR3 sequences, roughly 7% of them seen once. Sample: PBMCs, taken about 41 days after the first yellow fever vaccination. The receptors were gathered from a man between 18 and 29 years old who received the YFV17D yellow fever vaccine.

This clonotype was counted ten times or more. The V and J genes are TRBV10-3 and TRBJ2-1; 7 positions agree with TRBD2. Germline assignment: CDR1 ENHRY and CDR2 SYGVKD. Trimming removed 3 bases from V and 2 bases from J; junction bases left unmatched: 4. This CDR3 has 15 amino acids. The CDR3 nucleotides read TGTGCCATCAGTGATTGGAGCGGGGCCTACAATGAGCAGTTCTTC. Amino acid sequence: CAISDWSGAYNEQFF.

This clonotype was counted at least ten times. V and J are TRBV11-2 and TRBJ2-7; D unresolved. The V end lost 0 bases, the J end lost 6 bases, and 9 bases lay between the germline ends. The CDR3 consists of 13 residues. CDR1 is SGHAT and CDR2 is FQNNGV in the germline V gene. CDR3 nucleotides: TGTGCCAGCAGCTTAGATCAAATAGCCGAGCAGTACTTC. It translates to CASSLDQIAEQYF.

This clonotype was seen ten or more times. V and J are TRBV12-3 or TRBV12-4 and TRBJ2-2; 8 nucleotides align to TRBD1. This CDR3 contains 16 residues. V lost 5 bases, J lost 6 bases, and 11 bases stayed unmatched. This CDR3 is CASSHPRDRIPGELFF. In DNA form, the CDR3 reads TGTGCCAGCAGTCACCCTCGGGACAGGATCCCCGGGGAGCTGTTTTTT.

The chain has TRBV10-3 and TRBJ2-5, with TRBD1 identical over 11 bases. The CDR3 totals 15 residues. Germline-derived CDR1 and CDR2 are ENHRY and SYGVKD. Trimming removed 11 bases from V and 3 bases from J; junction bases left unmatched: 11. The CDR3: CAAGTGGFVEETQYF. In DNA, the CDR3 is TGTGCCGCCGGGACAGGGGGTTTCGTGGAAGAGACCCAGTACTTC.

This clonotype was detected a few times. V and J are TRBV4-1 and TRBJ1-5; the D is unclear. V was trimmed by 0 bases and J by 5 bases, leaving 5 bases between them. Germline V CDR1 and CDR2: MGHRA, YSYEKL. The CDR3 contains 13 residues. CDR3 DNA: TGCGCCAGCAGCCAAGATGGTCATCAGCCCCAGCATTTT. This sequence encodes CASSQDGHQPQHF.

This clonotype has only a few counts. The chain recombines TRBV7-8 with TRBJ2-4; no clear D. Trimming shortened V by 5 bases and J by 5 bases, and 10 bases separated the two germline ends. Germline CDR1 SGHVS, CDR2 FQNEAQ. The CDR3 is 13 amino acids. The CDR3 region is CASSPSGQNIQYF. As DNA, the CDR3 is TGTGCCAGCAGCCCTAGTGGCCAAAACATTCAGTACTTC.

This CDR3 reads CASSYRAGGMETQYF. In nucleotides, the CDR3 is TGTGCCAGCAGCTACCGAGCGGGGGGAATGGAGACCCAGTACTTC. This rearrangement joins TRBV7-8 to TRBJ2-5, with 9 bases identical to TRBD2. This CDR3 region has 15 residues. Germline V gene data show CDR1 as SGHVS and CDR2 as FQNEAQ. V lost 4 bases and J lost 5; bases outside the gene matches: 8. Full variable domain (remainder filled in from reference TRBV7-8 and TRBJ2-5): GAGVSQSPRYKVAKRGQDVALRCDPISGHVSLFWYQQALGQGPEFLTYFQNEAQLDKSGLPSDRFFAERPEGSVSTLKIQRTQQEDSAVYLCASSYRAGGMETQYFGPGTRLLVL.

On this clonotype: Sequence at one end of the junction differs from germline and may be a read error. This chain links TRBV12-3 or TRBV12-4 with TRBJ2-1, with TRBD1 matching over 10 bases. There are 12 residues in the CDR3. This chain's CDR3 is CASTLLPGTGVF. DNA for the CDR3: TGTGCCAGCACCCTCCTTCCGGGGACAGGGGTTTTC.

This clonotype has a handful of counts. The chain recombines TRBV7-9 with TRBJ2-4, with 7 bases that match TRBD2. CDR1 is SEHNR, CDR2 FQNEAQ, per germline (reference sequence). V was pared by 1 base and J by 8 bases, with 8 bases of the junction left unmatched. This CDR3 spans 15 amino acids. Written as DNA, the CDR3 is TGTGCCAGCAGCTTAGAATTTCGGGGGGTGGACATTCAGTACTTC. The encoded protein is CASSLEFRGVDIQYF.

There are a few counts of this clonotype. The gene calls are TRBV2 and TRBJ1-2; no reliable D call. Trimming pared 8 bases from V and 5 bases from J, leaving 15 bases between. In germline, CDR1 is SNHLY, CDR2 FYNNEI. The CDR3 runs 13 residues. CDR3 protein: CASEQNHSYGYTF. For the CDR3, the DNA is TGTGCCAGCGAACAGAATCACTCTTATGGCTACACCTTC.

The chain links TRBV10-3 to TRBJ2-3; a possible D gene is TRBD1 (6 bases). The ends were cut back, 3 bases at V and 4 bases at J, with 17 bases in the middle. The germline V gene has CDR1 ENHRY and CDR2 SYGVKD. The length of the CDR3 is 16 residues. The CDR3 spells CAISEPSQGSPDTQYF. The CDR3 DNA reads as TGTGCCATCAGTGAACCCTCCCAGGGGTCCCCAGATACGCAGTATTTT.

This clonotype occurred once. The rearrangement links TRBV14 to TRBJ2-5, with D tentatively TRBD1 (5 bases). V was clipped by 3 bases and J by 2 bases, with 13 bases between them. This CDR3 is built from 15 residues. The V gene's germline CDR1 is SGHDN and CDR2 FVKESK. This chain's CDR3 is CASSHSAGSQETQYF. DNA for the CDR3: TGTGCCAGCAGCCACAGCGCAGGGTCTCAAGAGACCCAGTACTTC. Full variable domain (missing parts from reference TRBV14 and TRBJ2-5): EAGVTQFPSHSVIEKGQTVTLRCDPISGHDNLYWYRRVMGKEIKFLLHFVKESKQDESGMPNNRFLAERTGGTYSTLKVQPAELEDSGVYFCASSHSAGSQETQYFGPGTRLLVL.

This chain joins TRBV6-5 and TRBJ2-5, with D possibly being TRBD2 (6 bases). CDR3 length: 14 residues. Trimming removed 0 bases at V and 10 bases at J, with 15 bases between. Germline assignment: CDR1 MNHEY and CDR2 SVGAGI. The CDR3 DNA follows: TGTGCCAGCAGTTACTCTGGGGGGAACTTAGGCCAGTACTTC. Translation gives CASSYSGGNLGQYF.

There are many counts of this clonotype. The V and J genes are TRBV5-1 and TRBJ2-7; TRBD1 matches 9 bases. Germline V lookup: CDR1 SGHRS, CDR2 YFSETQ. Trimming removed 3 bases from V and 4 bases from J; junction bases left unmatched: 11. The CDR3 covers 16 residues. In DNA form, the CDR3 reads TGCGCCAGCAGCTCGGCTACAGGGGGCATCGAATACGAGCAGTACTTC. Translated, it gives CASSSATGGIEYEQYF.

V gene TRBV5-1 combines with J gene TRBJ2-5; unclear D gene. Trimming left V 0 bases short and J 5 bases short, with 8 bases between. Germline CDR1 and CDR2: SGHRS and YFSETQ. The CDR3 runs 13 residues. The CDR3 spells CASSLVHGETQYF. Here the CDR3 DNA reads TGCGCCAGCAGCTTGGTCCATGGGGAGACCCAGTACTTC.

The V and J genes are TRBV10-3 and TRBJ2-7; 11 bases are shared with TRBD1. V lost 6 bases, J lost 0 bases, and 4 bases stayed unmatched. The CDR3 sequence is 15 residues long. The germline gives CDR1 ENHRY, CDR2 SYGVKD. CDR3 in amino acids: CAISKGQGVSYEQYV. The CDR3 bases are TGTGCCATCAGCAAGGGACAGGGGGTCTCCTACGAGCAGTACGTC.

This clonotype was counted only a few times. CDR3 sequence (DNA): TGTGCCAGCAGGGGGGGACTAGCTGTAGATACGCAGTATTTT. Its protein product is CASRGGLAVDTQYF. V is TRBV28 and J is TRBJ2-3; 9 bases match TRBD2. Germline V gene data show CDR1 as MDHEN and CDR2 as SYDVKM. The CDR3 covers 14 residues. The J segment lost 5 bases and the V segment lost 6 bases, leaving 6 bases of the junction unmatched.